This T cell receptor beta chain was sequenced in a study of cytomegalovirus exposure and HLA in healthy donors. V was clipped by 5 bases and J by 5 bases, with 12 bases between them. Germline assignment: CDR1 SEHNR and CDR2 FQNEAQ (reference sequence). The CDR3 consists of 13 residues. Study-level points and caveats: By a later analysis, the bulk of CMV-associated TCR beta chains appeared HLA-restricted. It was likely that a cluster of highly shared sequence variants was a sequencing artifact. Later analysis suggested links between common viral pathogens and several top significant clusters. Compared with the roughly 700-donor mean, an Asian-associated ancestry cluster reportedly had fewer N-insertions, according to a later analysis.

A multiplex PCR was run with 60 Vbeta primers and 13 Jbeta primers. Repertoires were generated with immunoSEQ multiplex PCR, while TCRdb's copy carries only in-frame clones and drops some. Among 150,000 to 200,000 clones, about 75% were seen once, and the ten largest hold 4% to 5%. With regard to this clone: Its antigen is still unknown.

Sequencing was done on a sample of PBMCs. This clonotype originated in a man between 18 and 35 years old in good health and CMV-seropositive. The genes are TRBV7-9 and TRBJ1-1, with a weak D call TRBD1 (5 bases). This CDR3 reads CASSPARATEAFF. In nucleotides, the CDR3 is TGTGCCAGCAGCCCAGCCAGGGCTACTGAAGCTTTCTTT.